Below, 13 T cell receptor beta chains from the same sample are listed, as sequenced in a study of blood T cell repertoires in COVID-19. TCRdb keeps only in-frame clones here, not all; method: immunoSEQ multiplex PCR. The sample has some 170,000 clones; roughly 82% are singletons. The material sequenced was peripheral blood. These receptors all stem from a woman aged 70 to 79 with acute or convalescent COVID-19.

The CDR3 DNA reads as TGTGCCAGCAGTGAACAGGGACTACTTAATGAAAAACTGTTTTTT. Encoded protein: CASSEQGLLNEKLFF. J is TRBJ1-4 and V is TRBV2, with a weak D call TRBD1 (5 bases). V shed 2 bases and J shed 4 bases, with 11 bases lying between them. Looked up from germline, CDR1 is SNHLY and CDR2 is FYNNEI. The CDR3 runs to 15 residues.

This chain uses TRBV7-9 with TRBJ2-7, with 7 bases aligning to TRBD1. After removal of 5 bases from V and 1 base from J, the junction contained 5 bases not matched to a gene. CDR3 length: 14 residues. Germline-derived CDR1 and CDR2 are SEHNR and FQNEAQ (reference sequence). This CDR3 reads CASSPRDRSYEQYF. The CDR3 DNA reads TGTGCCAGCAGCCCACGGGACAGATCCTACGAGCAGTACTTC.

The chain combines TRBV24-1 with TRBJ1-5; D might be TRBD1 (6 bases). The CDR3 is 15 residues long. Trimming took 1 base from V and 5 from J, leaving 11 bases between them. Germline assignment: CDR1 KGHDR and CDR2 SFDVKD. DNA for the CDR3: TGTGCCACCAGTGATTTCGGGGGGGCGGATCAGCCCCAGCATTTT. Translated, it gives CATSDFGGADQPQHF.

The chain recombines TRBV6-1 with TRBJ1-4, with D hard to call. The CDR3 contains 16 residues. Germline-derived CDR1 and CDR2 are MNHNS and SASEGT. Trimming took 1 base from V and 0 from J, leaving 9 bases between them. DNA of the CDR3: TGTGCCAGCAGTGAAGTAGCCGCAACAACTAATGAAAAACTGTTTTTT. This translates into CASSEVAATTNEKLFF.

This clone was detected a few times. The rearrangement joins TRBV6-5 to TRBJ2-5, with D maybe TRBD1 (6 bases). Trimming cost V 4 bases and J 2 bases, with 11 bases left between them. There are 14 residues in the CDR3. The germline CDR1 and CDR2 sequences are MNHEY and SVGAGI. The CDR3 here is CASSLTGYQETQYF. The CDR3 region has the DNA TGTGCCAGCAGTTTGACAGGTTATCAAGAGACCCAGTACTTC.

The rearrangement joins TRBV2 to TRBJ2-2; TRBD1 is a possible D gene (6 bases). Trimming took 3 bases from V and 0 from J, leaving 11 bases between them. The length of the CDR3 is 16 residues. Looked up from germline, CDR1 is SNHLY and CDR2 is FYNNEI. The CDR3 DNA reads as TGTGCCAGCAGTGATGGCAGGGGCTCGAACACCGGGGAGCTGTTTTTT. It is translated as CASSDGRGSNTGELFF.

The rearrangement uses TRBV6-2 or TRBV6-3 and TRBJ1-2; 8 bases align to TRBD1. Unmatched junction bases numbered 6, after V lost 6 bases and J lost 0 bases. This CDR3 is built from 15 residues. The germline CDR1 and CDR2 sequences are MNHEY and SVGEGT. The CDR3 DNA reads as TGTGCCAGCAGCCCTCCGGGACAGGCTAACTATGGCTACACCTTC. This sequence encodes CASSPPGQANYGYTF.

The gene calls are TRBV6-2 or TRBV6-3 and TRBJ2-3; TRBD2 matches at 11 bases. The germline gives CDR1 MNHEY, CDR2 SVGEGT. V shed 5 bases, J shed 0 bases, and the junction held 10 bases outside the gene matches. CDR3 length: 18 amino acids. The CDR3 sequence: CASSARLAGSTSTDTQYF. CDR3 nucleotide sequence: TGTGCCAGCAGTGCCAGACTAGCGGGGTCCACTAGCACAGATACGCAGTATTTT.

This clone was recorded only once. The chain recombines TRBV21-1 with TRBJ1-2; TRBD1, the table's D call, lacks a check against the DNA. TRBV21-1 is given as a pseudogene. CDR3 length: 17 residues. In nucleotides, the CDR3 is TGTGCCAGCAGCAAAAGCCGGACAGGCAGCTCTCCCTATGGCTACACCTTC. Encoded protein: CASSKSRTGSSPYGYTF.

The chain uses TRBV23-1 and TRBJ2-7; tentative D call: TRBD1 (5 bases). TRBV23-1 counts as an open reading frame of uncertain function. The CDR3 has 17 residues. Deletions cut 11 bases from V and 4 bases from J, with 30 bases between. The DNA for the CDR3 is TGCGCCCAAACCAGGGCCAATACTCCAGAAGCGCCTTACGAGCAGTACTTC. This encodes CAQTRANTPEAPYEQYF.

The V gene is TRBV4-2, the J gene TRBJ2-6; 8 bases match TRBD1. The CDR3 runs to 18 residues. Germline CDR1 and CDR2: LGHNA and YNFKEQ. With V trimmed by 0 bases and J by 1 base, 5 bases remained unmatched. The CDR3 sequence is CASSQEPRGRSGANVLTF. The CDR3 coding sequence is TGTGCCAGCAGCCAAGAACCCAGGGGGCGATCTGGGGCCAACGTCCTGACTTTC.

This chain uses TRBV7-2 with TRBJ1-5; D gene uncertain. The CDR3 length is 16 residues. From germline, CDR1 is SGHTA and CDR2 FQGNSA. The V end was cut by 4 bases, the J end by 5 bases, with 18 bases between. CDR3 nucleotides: TGTGCCAGCAGCTCACCGCCCCAGAGGCCAGATCAGCCCCAGCATTTT. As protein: CASSSPPQRPDQPQHF.

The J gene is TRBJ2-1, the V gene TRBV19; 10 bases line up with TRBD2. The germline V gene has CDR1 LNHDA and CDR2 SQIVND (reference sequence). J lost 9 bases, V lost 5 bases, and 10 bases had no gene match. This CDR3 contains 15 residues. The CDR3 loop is CASSVASGGSSEQFF. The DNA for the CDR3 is TGTGCCAGTAGTGTCGCTAGCGGGGGTTCTAGTGAGCAGTTCTTC.